This T cell receptor (beta chain) originates from a study of shared clonotypes between healthy human individuals. At the level of the study: Donors had three CD4 naive, three CD4 memory, two CD8 naive and one CD8 memory plate apiece.

The CDR3 has 11 residues. Between the trimmed V and J ends, which lost 8 bases and 8 bases, there was a span of 15 bases. The germline V gene has CDR1 SQVTM and CDR2 ANQGSEA. It was into CD45RA+ naive and CD45RA-negative memory subsets that the CD4+ cells were split. Assay: immunoSEQ multiplex PCR; the TCRdb copy retains only in-frame clones and omits some. Seen here are about 1 million clones, more than 60% observed once, and the top ten hold approximately 1.5%. The sequencing sample was made of memory CD4+ T cells sorted from blood. Subset denoted: CD45RA-negative fraction. The chain recombines TRBV29-1 with TRBJ1-2, with D uncertain. The receptor was derived from a young man in good health. DNA for the CDR3: TGCAGCATGGCCCCCACGGAGGGCTACACCTTC. Protein: CSMAPTEGYTF. Supplemented by reference TRBV29-1 and TRBJ1-2, the full variable domain reads SAVISQKPSRDICQRGTSLTIQCQVDSQVTMMFWYRQQPGQSLTLIATANQGSEATYESGFVIDKFPISRPNLTFSTLTVSNMSPEDSSIYLCSMAPTEGYTFGSGTRLTVV.